This T cell receptor (beta chain) was identified in a study of blood T cell repertoires in COVID-19. Study at large: T cells, B-cell-depleted T cells, or PBMCs provided the cDNA or gDNA that served as material.

V was trimmed by 2 bases and J by 0 bases, leaving 11 bases between them. Germline CDR1 is MNHNS and CDR2 is SASEGT. The CDR3 totals 17 residues. As processed by the authors: By means of reference gene primer amplification, nucleated cell counts were estimated. Profiled with immunoSEQ multiplex PCR; TCRdb holds only in-frame clones, not every one. V, J and clone size derive from that table, while D and trimming were established from the DNA sequence. Of approximately 200,000 clones in the sample, 85% to 90% are singletons; the top ten hold roughly 2.9%. The source is a woman aged 25 to 39 with active or convalescent COVID-19. The sequenced material came from peripheral blood. V and J are TRBV6-1 and TRBJ1-6, with D perhaps matching TRBD1 (6 bases). The DNA of the CDR3 is TGTGCCAGCAGTGAACACAGGGCAGACTCCTATAATTCACCCCTCCACTTT. Translated, it gives CASSEHRADSYNSPLHF.